A single sample gave rise to the 4 T cell receptor beta chains below, sequenced in a study of blood T cell repertoires in COVID-19. The protocol was immunoSEQ multiplex PCR, while the TCRdb copy is restricted to in-frame clones and leaves out a portion. The data show approximately 340,000 clones, 90% to 95% seen once. Source material: PBMCs or T cells enriched from blood (not recorded which). The source is a woman in her 40s who had been exposed to COVID-19.

This clone has only one observation. J is TRBJ2-2 and V is TRBV2; D is possibly TRBD1 (6 bases). Trimming removed 3 bases from V and 6 bases from J, with 8 bases in between. Germline-derived CDR1 and CDR2 are SNHLY and FYNNEI. The CDR3 sequence is 13 residues long. CDR3 region: CASSDDRPGELFF. The CDR3 DNA follows: TGTGCCAGCAGTGATGACAGGCCCGGGGAGCTGTTTTTT.

The genes are TRBV3-1 (or the pseudogene TRBV3-2) and TRBJ1-1; D is uncertain. The ends were cut back, 3 bases at V and 1 base at J, with 9 bases in the middle. The CDR3 is made up of 14 amino acids. CDR1 and CDR2 from the germline V gene are LGHDT and YNNKEL (reference sequence). The CDR3 nucleotides are TGTGCCAGCAGCCAGCGGGAGACGAACACTGAAGCTTTCTTT. This sequence encodes CASSQRETNTEAFF.

The chain combines TRBV5-6 with TRBJ1-4, with D perhaps matching TRBD1 (6 bases). Germline V CDR1 and CDR2: SGHDT, YYEEEE. The CDR3 length is 13 residues. Trimming removed 4 bases at V and 8 bases at J, with 12 bases between. CDR3 bases: TGTGCCAGCAGCCCAACAGGGTGGGAAAAACTGTTTTTT. Translated: CASSPTGWEKLFF.

The rearrangement links TRBV7-6 to TRBJ2-7, with TRBD2 matching 13 bases. CDR3 length: 16 amino acids. Germline CDR1 is SGHVS and CDR2 is FNYEAQ. V shed 5 bases, J shed 7 bases, and the junction held 11 bases outside the gene matches. The CDR3 bases are TGTGCCAGCAGCGCGTCCAGGACTAGCGGGAGTGAAGAGCAGTACTTC. This translates into CASSASRTSGSEEQYF.